The clone carrying this TCR beta chain was detected a few times. The antigen is unknown. CD4+ cells of the naive, central memory, regulatory and stem cell-like memory types were sorted via CD45RO/CCR7/CD25/CD127/CD95/CD27. Purity of each sorted population was above 95%. This entry is derived from a study of beta chain features in type 1 diabetes. About the study: Healthy donors resembled patients in age, gender and cell yields. Points from the study as a whole: VDJ junctions from type 1 diabetes patients carried fewer insertions and larger deletions.

Isolated RNA was reverse transcribed in full, so expressed TCRB transcripts were sequenced. The method was immunoSEQ multiplex PCR; TCRdb's version includes in-frame clones alone and lacks a portion of them. The sample carries 150,000 to 180,000 clones, around 10% recorded once. Per the germline V gene, CDR1 is SQVTM and CDR2 is ANQGSEA. The CDR3 extends over 13 amino acids. Trimming at V came to 5 bases and at J to 3 bases, leaving 5 bases not matched to a gene. This sequence was found in a man younger than 35 in good health. The gene calls are TRBV29-1 and TRBJ2-7; 9 nucleotides align to TRBD2. The source material was central memory CD4+ T cells from blood. Written as DNA, the CDR3 is TGCAGCGTTACCCTAGCGGGGTACTACGAGCAGTACTTC. Encoded protein: CSVTLAGYYEQYF.